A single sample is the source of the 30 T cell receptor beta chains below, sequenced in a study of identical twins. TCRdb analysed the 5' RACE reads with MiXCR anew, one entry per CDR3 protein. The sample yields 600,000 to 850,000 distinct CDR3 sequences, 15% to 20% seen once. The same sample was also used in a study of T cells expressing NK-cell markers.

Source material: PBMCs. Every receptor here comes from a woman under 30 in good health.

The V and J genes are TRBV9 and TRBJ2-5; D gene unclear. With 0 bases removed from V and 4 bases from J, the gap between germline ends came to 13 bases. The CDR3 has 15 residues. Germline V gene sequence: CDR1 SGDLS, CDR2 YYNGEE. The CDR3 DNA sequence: TGTGCCAGCAGCGTAGCGGAGAGGCGCGGAGAGACCCAGTACTTC. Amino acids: CASSVAERRGETQYF.

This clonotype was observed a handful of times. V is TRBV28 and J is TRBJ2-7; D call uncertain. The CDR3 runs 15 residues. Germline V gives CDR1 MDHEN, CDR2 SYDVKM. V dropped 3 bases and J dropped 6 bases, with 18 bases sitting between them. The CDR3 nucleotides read TGTGCCAGCAGTTTCTTGGCCGGGTTGGGCCTCGAGCAGTACTTC. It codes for CASSFLAGLGLEQYF.

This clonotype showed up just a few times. The CDR3: CASSRTGVGSGELFF. As DNA, the CDR3 is TGTGCCAGCAGCCGCACGGGAGTGGGGTCCGGGGAGCTGTTTTTT. The chain uses TRBV7-8 and TRBJ2-2; possibly TRBD2 for D (6 bases). V lost 5 bases to trimming and J lost 6 bases, with 16 bases between them. The CDR3 has 15 amino acids. Germline V gives CDR1 SGHVS, CDR2 FQNEAQ.

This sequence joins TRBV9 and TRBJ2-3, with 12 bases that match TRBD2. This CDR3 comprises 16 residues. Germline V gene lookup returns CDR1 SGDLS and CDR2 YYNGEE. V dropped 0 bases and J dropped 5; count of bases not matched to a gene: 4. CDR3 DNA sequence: TGTGCCAGCAGCGTAGAGGTGGGACTAGCGGGAGATACGCAGTATTTT. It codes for CASSVEVGLAGDTQYF.

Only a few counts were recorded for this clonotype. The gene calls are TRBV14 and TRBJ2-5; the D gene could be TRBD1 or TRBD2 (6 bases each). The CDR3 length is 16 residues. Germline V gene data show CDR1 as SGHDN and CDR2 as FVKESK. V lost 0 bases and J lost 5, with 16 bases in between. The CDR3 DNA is TGTGCCAGCAGCCAAGATTCGTTCGGGGGCACGGAGACCCAGTACTTC. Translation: CASSQDSFGGTETQYF.

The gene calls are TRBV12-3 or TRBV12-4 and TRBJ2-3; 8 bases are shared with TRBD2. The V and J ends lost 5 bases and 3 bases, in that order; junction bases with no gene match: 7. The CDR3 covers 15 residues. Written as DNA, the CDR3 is TGTGCCAGCAGTGTCCGCGGGGGGCGGACAGATACGCAGTATTTT. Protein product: CASSVRGGRTDTQYF.

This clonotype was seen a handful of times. CDR3 region: CASSGASGALWETQYF. DNA for the CDR3: TGTGCCAGCAGCGGGGCCTCGGGAGCCCTGTGGGAGACCCAGTACTTC. The chain couples TRBV9 to TRBJ2-5; possibly TRBD2 for D (6 bases). Germline CDR1 SGDLS, CDR2 YYNGEE. The CDR3 sequence is 16 residues long. V was cut by 3 bases and J by 5 bases, with 20 bases left in between.

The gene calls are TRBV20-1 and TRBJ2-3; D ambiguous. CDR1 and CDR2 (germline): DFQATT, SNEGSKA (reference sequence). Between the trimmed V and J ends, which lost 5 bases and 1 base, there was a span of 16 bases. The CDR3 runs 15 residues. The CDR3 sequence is CSAPLGTLGTDTQYF. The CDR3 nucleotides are TGCAGTGCTCCCTTAGGAACCCTGGGCACAGATACGCAGTATTTT.

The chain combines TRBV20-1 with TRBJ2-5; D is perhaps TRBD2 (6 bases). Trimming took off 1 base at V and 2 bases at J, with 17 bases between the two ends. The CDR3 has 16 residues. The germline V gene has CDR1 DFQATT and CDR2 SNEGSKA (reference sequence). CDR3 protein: CSARGWTGEPQETQYF. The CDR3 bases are TGCAGTGCTAGAGGGTGGACGGGGGAACCACAAGAGACCCAGTACTTC.

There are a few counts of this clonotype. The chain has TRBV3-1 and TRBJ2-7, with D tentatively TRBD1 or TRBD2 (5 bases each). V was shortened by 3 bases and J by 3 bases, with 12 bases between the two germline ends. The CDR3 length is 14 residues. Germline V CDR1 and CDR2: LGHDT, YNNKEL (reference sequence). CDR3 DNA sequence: TGTGCCAGCAGCCAGAGGGGCGCTCTCTACGAGCAGTACTTC. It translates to CASSQRGALYEQYF.

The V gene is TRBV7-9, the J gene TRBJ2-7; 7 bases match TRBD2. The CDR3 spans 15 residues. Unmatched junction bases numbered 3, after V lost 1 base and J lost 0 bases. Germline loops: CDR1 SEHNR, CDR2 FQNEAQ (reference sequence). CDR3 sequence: CASSLVGRSSYEQYF. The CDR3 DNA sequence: TGTGCCAGCAGCTTAGTCGGGAGGAGCTCCTACGAGCAGTACTTC.

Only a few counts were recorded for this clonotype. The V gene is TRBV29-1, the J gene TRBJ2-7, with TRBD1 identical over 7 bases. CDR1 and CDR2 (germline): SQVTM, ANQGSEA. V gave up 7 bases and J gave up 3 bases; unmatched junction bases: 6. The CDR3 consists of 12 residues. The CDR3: CSATGTYYEQYF. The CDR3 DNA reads TGCAGCGCGACAGGGACCTACTACGAGCAGTACTTC.

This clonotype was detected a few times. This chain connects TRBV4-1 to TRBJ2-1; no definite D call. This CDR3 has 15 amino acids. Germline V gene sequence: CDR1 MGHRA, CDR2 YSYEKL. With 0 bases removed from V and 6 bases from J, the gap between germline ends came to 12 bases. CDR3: CASSQEAYYSNEQFF. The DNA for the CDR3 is TGCGCCAGCAGCCAAGAGGCCTATTATAGCAATGAGCAGTTCTTC.

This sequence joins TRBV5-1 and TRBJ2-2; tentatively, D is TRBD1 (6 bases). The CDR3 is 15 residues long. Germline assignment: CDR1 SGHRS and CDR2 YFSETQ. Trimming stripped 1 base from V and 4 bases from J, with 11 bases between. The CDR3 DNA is TGCGCCAGCAGCTTGCCCGGGACACTCACCGGGGAGCTGTTTTTT. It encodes CASSLPGTLTGELFF.

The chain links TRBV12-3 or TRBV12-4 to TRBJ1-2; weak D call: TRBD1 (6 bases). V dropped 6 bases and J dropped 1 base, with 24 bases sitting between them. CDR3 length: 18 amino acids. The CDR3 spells CASSSPQGLGTFNYGYTF. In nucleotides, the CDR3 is TGTGCCAGCAGCTCCCCACAGGGTCTGGGGACATTTAACTATGGCTACACCTTC.

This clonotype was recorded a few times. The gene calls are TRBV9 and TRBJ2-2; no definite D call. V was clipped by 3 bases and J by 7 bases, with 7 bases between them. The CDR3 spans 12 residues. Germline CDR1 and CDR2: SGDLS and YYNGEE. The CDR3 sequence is CASSGLVGELFF. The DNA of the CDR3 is TGTGCCAGCAGCGGGCTGGTCGGGGAGCTGTTTTTT.

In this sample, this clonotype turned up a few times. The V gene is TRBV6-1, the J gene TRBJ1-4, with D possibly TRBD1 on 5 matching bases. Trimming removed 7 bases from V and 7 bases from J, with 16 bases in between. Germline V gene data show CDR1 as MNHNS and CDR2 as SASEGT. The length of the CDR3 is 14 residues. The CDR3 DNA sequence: TGTGCCAGCAAGCTATCCACCGGGGGTGAAAAACTGTTTTTT. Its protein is CASKLSTGGEKLFF.

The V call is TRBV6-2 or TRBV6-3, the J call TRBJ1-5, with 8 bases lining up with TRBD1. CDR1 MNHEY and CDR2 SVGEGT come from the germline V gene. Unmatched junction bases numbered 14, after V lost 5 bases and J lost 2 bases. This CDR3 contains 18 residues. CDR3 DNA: TGTGCCAGCAGTCGACATAATCAGGGGGCAGGAGGCAATCAGCCCCAGCATTTT. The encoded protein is CASSRHNQGAGGNQPQHF.

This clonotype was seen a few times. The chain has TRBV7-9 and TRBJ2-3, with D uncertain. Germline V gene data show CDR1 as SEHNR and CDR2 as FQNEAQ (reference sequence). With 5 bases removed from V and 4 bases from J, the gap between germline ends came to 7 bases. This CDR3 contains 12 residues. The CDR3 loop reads CASSHPADTQYF. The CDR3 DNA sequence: TGTGCCAGCAGCCATCCGGCAGATACGCAGTATTTT.

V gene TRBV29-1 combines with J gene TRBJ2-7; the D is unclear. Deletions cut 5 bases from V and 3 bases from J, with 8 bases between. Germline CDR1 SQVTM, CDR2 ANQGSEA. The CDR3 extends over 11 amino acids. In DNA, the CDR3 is TGCAGCGTTTTAAGAGACTACGAGCAGTACTTC. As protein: CSVLRDYEQYF.

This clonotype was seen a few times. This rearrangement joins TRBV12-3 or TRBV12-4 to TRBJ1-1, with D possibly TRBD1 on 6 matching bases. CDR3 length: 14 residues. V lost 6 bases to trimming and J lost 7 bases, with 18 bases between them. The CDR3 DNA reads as TGTGCCAGCAGGCCCGAGGGGGGAGCCTTTGAAGCTTTCTTT. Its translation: CASRPEGGAFEAFF.

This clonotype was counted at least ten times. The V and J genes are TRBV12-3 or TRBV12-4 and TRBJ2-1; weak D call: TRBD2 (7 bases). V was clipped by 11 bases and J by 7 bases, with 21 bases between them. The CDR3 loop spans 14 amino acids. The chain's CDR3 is CASLWGGGTNEQFF. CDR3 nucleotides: TGTGCCTCTCTTTGGGGAGGGGGGACTAATGAGCAGTTCTTC.

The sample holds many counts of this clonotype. CDR3 nucleotides: TGTGCCAGCAGCTTATACTCAGGGGTGGATGGAAACACCATATATTTT. As protein: CASSLYSGVDGNTIYF. The chain combines TRBV7-2 with TRBJ1-3; tentatively, D is TRBD1 (6 bases). Germline assignment: CDR1 SGHTA and CDR2 FQGNSA. V was pared by 2 bases and J by 3 bases, with 14 bases between. This CDR3 has 16 residues.

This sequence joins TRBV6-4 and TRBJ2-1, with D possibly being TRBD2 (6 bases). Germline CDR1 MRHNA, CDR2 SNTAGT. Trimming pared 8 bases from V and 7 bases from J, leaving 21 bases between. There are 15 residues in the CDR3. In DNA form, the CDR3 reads TGTGCCAGCCCGGACGGGACTCCTCCAGGGAATGAGCAGTTCTTC. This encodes CASPDGTPPGNEQFF.

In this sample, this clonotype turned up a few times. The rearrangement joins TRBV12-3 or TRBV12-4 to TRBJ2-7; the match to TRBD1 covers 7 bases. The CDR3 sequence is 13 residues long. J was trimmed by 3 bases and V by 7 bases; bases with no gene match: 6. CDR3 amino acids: CASKPGQNYEQYF. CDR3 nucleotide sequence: TGTGCCAGCAAACCGGGACAGAACTACGAGCAGTACTTC.

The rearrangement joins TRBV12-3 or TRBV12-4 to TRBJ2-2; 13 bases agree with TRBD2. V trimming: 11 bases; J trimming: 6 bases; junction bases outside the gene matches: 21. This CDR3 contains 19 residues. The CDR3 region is CAFSSRLILAGGPPGELFF. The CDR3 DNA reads TGTGCCTTCAGTTCCCGCCTAATACTAGCGGGGGGGCCCCCCGGGGAGCTGTTTTTT.

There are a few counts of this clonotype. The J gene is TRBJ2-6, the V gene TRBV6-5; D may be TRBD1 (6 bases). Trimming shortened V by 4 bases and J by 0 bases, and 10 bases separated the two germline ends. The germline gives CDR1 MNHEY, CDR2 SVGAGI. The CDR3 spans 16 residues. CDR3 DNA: TGTGCCAGCAGTTCGAAAGGGGGCTCTGGGGCCAACGTCCTGACTTTC. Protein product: CASSSKGGSGANVLTF.

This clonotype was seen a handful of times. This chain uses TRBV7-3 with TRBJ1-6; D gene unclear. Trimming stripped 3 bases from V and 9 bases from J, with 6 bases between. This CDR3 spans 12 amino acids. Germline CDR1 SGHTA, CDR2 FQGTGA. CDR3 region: CASSFPGSPLHF. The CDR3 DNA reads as TGTGCCAGCAGCTTTCCCGGTTCACCCCTCCACTTT.

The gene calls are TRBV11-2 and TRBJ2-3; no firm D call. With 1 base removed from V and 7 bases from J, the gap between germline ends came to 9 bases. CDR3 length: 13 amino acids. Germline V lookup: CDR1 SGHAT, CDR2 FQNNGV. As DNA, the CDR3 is TGTGCCAGCAGCTTAGGAGTGGCATATACGCAGTATTTT. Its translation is CASSLGVAYTQYF.

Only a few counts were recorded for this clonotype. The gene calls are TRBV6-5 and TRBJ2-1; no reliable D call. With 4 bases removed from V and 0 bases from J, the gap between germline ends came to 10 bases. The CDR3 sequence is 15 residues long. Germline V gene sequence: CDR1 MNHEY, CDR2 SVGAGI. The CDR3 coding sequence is TGTGCCAGCAGTTCTCGGATAAGCTCCTACAATGAGCAGTTCTTC. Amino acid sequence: CASSSRISSYNEQFF.